This T cell receptor beta chain was sequenced for a study of cytomegalovirus exposure and HLA in healthy donors. Study-wide context: Assignment to the Caucasian-associated ancestry cluster applied to less than 85% of the approximately 360 genotyped donors. Study conclusions and caveats: Most TCRs appeared rarely, but some public TCRs recurred in many donors.

In the PCR, 60 Vbeta and 13 Jbeta primers were used. Clones were read by immunoSEQ multiplex PCR, and TCRdb kept only the in-frame ones, dropping some. Among about 150,000 clones listed, 88% were seen once. With respect to this clone: Its antigen is not known.

The sample was PBMCs. The TCR sequence derives from a woman between 35 and 50 years old in good health and CMV-seronegative.

CDR3 bases: TGTGCCAGCAGCCCCGACAGGGGGTCCGACGAGCAGTACTTC. Amino acids: CASSPDRGSDEQYF. The chain employs TRBV11-3 and TRBJ2-7, with 9 bases aligning to TRBD1. The junction had 7 bases not matched to a gene; V was cut back by 5 bases and J by 5 bases. The CDR3 extends over 14 amino acids. CDR1 is SGHNT, CDR2 YENEEA, per germline. The full variable domain, with the rest looked up from reference TRBV11-3 and TRBJ2-7, is EAGVVQSPRYKIIEKKQPVAFWCNPISGHNTLYWYLQNLGQGPELLIRYENEEAVDDSQLPKDRFSAERLKGVDSTLKIQPAELGDSAVYLCASSPDRGSDEQYFGPGTRLTVT.